This TCR beta chain was captured in a study of T cells in Graves' hyperthyroidism and ophthalmopathy. Amplification yielded TCR beta CDR3 regions, with RNA transcripts as the source. An initial round of RT-PCR targeting the TCR CDR3 relied on the HTBI primer set. One entry per CDR3 protein results from TCRdb running MiXCR on the multiplex PCR reads. Among 250,000 or so distinct CDR3 sequences listed, 16% were seen once. Study conclusions and caveats: In validation, the model predicted ophthalmopathy. These predictions came a median about 6 months before onset.

This clonotype was picked up many times. Its specificity is not known. The CDR3 has 13 residues. Germline CDR1 reads MNHEY; CDR2 reads SMNVEV (reference sequence). The trim removed 5 bases at V and 7 bases at J, leaving 7 bases unmatched. Ophthalmopathy patients had moderate-to-severe active disease, CAS ≥3, NOSPECS ≥4, and disease duration under 3 months. Exclusion criteria comprised uncontrolled infection, other autoimmune disease, pregnancy or lactation. Thyroid ultrasound and orbital computed tomography, with clinical symptoms and serum thyroxine and TRAb, informed diagnoses. The receptor comes from a woman aged 18-30 years with Graves' ophthalmopathy. Sequencing input: blood. V is TRBV27 and J is TRBJ1-1; TRBD1 matches at 7 bases. The CDR3 loop reads CASSVRQGFEAFF. CDR3 DNA sequence: TGTGCCAGCAGTGTGAGACAGGGCTTTGAAGCTTTCTTT.